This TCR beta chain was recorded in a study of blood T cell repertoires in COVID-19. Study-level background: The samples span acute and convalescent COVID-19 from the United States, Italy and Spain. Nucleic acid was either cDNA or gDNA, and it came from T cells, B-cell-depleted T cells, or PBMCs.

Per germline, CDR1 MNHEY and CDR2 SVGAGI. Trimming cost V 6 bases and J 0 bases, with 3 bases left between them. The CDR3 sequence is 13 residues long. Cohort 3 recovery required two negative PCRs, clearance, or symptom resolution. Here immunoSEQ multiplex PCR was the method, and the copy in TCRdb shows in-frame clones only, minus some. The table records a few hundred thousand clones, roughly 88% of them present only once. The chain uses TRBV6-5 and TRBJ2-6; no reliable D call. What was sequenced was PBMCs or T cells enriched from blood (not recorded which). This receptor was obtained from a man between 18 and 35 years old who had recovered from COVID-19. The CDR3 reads CASRSSGANVLTF. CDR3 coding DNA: TGTGCCAGCAGGAGCTCTGGGGCCAACGTCCTGACTTTC.